The present TCR beta chain was sequenced within a study of blood T cells in healthy people across ages. Looked up from germline, CDR1 is SGHTA and CDR2 is FQGNSA. This CDR3 comprises 13 residues. Collection of 9 to 10 milliliters of peripheral blood was performed for each donor. Together with a sample-barcoded 5' primer, a J-beta primer mix was included in a second PCR lasting roughly 6 to 12 cycles. Using its own MiXCR run on the 5' RACE reads, TCRdb lists one record per CDR3 protein. The sample yields around 1.1 million distinct CDR3 sequences, around two fifths seen once. The receptor's source is a man in his late teens or twenties in good health. The V and J genes are TRBV7-2 and TRBJ2-4; possible D gene TRBD2, 6 bases. The DNA end lines up better with TRBJ2-7; the J call may be wrong. Input material: blood. CDR3 in DNA: TGTGCCAGCAGCGTATTAGCGGAGTTCGAGCAGTACTTC. Protein: CASSVLAEFEQYF.